Each of the 8 T cell receptor beta chains below was sequenced from the same sample in a study of T-cell memory formation after mild COVID-19. TCRdb passed the 5' RACE reads through MiXCR, listing each CDR3 protein once. This sample has fewer than 700,000 distinct CDR3 sequences, with roughly 17% found just once. Source material: PBMCs or a T cell subset sorted from them (not recorded which). The source of these receptors is an adult woman who had mild COVID-19 (a few samples of this study predate the infection). Cell type and time point are not known.

This clonotype was observed many times. The chain couples TRBV3-1 to TRBJ1-1, with a weak D call TRBD1 (5 bases). The length of the CDR3 is 14 residues. The germline V and J ends were trimmed by 0 bases and 1 base, with 6 bases remaining between them. The germline CDR1 and CDR2 sequences are LGHDT and YNNKEL (reference sequence). The CDR3 sequence: CASSQEGGNTEAFF. DNA for the CDR3: TGTGCCAGCAGCCAAGAGGGGGGGAACACTGAAGCTTTCTTT. Filled out from reference TRBV3-1 and TRBJ1-1, the complete variable domain reads DTAVSQTPKYLVTQMGNDKSIKCEQNLGHDTMYWYKQDSKKFLKIMFSYNNKELIINETVPNRFSPKSPDKAHLNLHINSLELGDSAVYFCASSQEGGNTEAFFGQGTRLTVV.

V usage is TRBV5-1 and J usage is TRBJ2-1; 13 bases are a match to TRBD2. The CDR3 covers 16 residues. Per germline, CDR1 SGHRS and CDR2 YFSETQ. Trimming at V came to 4 bases and at J to 8 bases, leaving 9 bases not matched to a gene. CDR3 coding DNA: TGCGCCAGCAGCCCAGGGGGACTAGCGGGGCCCGATGAGCAGTTCTTC. This sequence encodes CASSPGGLAGPDEQFF.

This clonotype was detected many times. The chain joins TRBV5-5 to TRBJ2-6; D unresolved. CDR1 is SGHKS, CDR2 YYEKEE, per germline (reference sequence). There are 16 residues in the CDR3. Deletions cut 0 bases from V and 2 bases from J, with 9 bases between. CDR3 protein: CASSLAEIPGANVLTF. CDR3 DNA sequence: TGTGCCAGCAGCTTGGCAGAGATACCTGGGGCCAACGTCCTGACTTTC. Supplemented by reference TRBV5-5 and TRBJ2-6, the full variable domain reads DAGVTQSPTHLIKTRGQQVTLRCSPISGHKSVSWYQQVLGQGPQFIFQYYEKEERGRGNFPDRFSARQFPNYSSELNVNALLLGDSALYLCASSLAEIPGANVLTFGAGSRLTVL.

The chain uses TRBV10-3 and TRBJ2-7, with D perhaps TRBD1 (6 bases). The V end lost 6 bases, the J end lost 2 bases, and 14 bases lay between the germline ends. CDR1 ENHRY and CDR2 SYGVKD come from the germline V gene. This CDR3 has 14 residues. Written as DNA, the CDR3 is TGTGCCATCAGATCAACGGGACAAACCTACGAGCAGTACTTC. Protein sequence: CAIRSTGQTYEQYF.

A few counts support this clonotype. This chain connects TRBV7-8 to TRBJ2-7; possible D gene TRBD2, 6 bases. The CDR3 spans 14 residues. Deletions cut 5 bases from V and 3 bases from J, with 14 bases between. Germline values: CDR1 SGHVS, CDR2 FQNEAQ. The CDR3 is CASSPSRLVYEQYF. The CDR3 coding sequence is TGTGCCAGCAGCCCGAGCCGACTAGTCTACGAGCAGTACTTC. The whole variable domain, remainder taken from reference TRBV7-8 and TRBJ2-7, is GAGVSQSPRYKVAKRGQDVALRCDPISGHVSLFWYQQALGQGPEFLTYFQNEAQLDKSGLPSDRFFAERPEGSVSTLKIQRTQQEDSAVYLCASSPSRLVYEQYFGPGTRLTVT.

This clonotype was found a few times. The V and J genes are TRBV11-3 and TRBJ2-1, with 8 bases matching TRBD2. V was pared by 3 bases and J by 7 bases, with 5 bases of the junction left unmatched. In germline, CDR1 is SGHNT, CDR2 YENEEA. CDR3 length: 14 residues. CDR3 nucleotides: TGTGCCAGCAGCTTCGGGAGGGAGGGAAATGAGCAGTTCTTC. Its protein is CASSFGREGNEQFF.

This clonotype was detected only a few times. The chain combines TRBV12-3 or TRBV12-4 with TRBJ2-7; tentatively, D is TRBD2 (5 bases). This CDR3 region has 16 residues. Trimming took 7 bases from V and 0 from J, leaving 19 bases between them. The CDR3 nucleotides read TGTGCCAGCACTCCCGTCGAGGGAACCTTCTCCTACGAGCAGTACTTC. Its protein is CASTPVEGTFSYEQYF.

The chain links TRBV19 to TRBJ2-7, with D tentatively TRBD1 (6 bases). The V gene lost 10 bases and the J gene lost 2 bases, with 12 bases spanning the gap. The CDR3 is 12 residues long. The germline V gene has CDR1 LNHDA and CDR2 SQIVND (reference sequence). The CDR3 bases are TGTGCCACCTCGGACAGTCCCTACGAGCAGTACTTC. It is translated as CATSDSPYEQYF. Supplemented by reference TRBV19 and TRBJ2-7, the full variable domain reads DGGITQSPKYLFRKEGQNVTLSCEQNLNHDAMYWYRQDPGQGLRLIYYSQIVNDFQKGDIAEGYSVSREKKESFPLTVTSAQKNPTAFYLCATSDSPYEQYFGPGTRLTVT.